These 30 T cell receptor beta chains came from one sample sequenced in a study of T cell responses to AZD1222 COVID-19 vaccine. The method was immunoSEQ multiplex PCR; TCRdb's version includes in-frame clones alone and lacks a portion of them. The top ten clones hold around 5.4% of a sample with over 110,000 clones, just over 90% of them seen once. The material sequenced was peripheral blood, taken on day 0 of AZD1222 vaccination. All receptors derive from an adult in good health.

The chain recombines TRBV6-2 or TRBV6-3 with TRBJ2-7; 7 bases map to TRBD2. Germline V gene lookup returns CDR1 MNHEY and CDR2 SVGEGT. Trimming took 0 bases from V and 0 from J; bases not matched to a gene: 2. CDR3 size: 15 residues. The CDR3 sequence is CASSYSSGNSYEQYF. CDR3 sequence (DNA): TGTGCCAGCAGTTACTCCAGCGGGAACTCCTACGAGCAGTACTTC.

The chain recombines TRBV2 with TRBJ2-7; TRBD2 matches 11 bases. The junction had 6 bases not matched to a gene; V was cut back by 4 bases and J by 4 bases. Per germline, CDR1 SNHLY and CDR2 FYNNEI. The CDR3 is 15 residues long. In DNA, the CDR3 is TGTGCCAGCAGTGTGACTAGCGGGGCTGCATACGAGCAGTACTTC. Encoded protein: CASSVTSGAAYEQYF.

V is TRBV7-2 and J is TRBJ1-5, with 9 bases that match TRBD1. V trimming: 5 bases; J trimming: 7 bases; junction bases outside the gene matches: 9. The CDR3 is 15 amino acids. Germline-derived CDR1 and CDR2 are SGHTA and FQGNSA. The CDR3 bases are TGTGCCAGCAGCCCCGGGACAGGGAGGGTACAGCCCCAGCATTTT. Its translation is CASSPGTGRVQPQHF.

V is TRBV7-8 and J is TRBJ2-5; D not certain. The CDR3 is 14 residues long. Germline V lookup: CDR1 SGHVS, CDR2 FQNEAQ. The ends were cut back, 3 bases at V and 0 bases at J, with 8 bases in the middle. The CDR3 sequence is CASSFPGYQETQYF. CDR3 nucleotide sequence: TGTGCCAGCAGCTTTCCCGGTTACCAAGAGACCCAGTACTTC.

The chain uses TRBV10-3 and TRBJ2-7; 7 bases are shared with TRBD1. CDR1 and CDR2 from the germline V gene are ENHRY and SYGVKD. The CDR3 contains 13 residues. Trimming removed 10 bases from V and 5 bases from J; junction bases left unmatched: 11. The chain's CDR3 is CATHGQVEDEQYF. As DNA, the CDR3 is TGTGCCACTCACGGACAGGTCGAGGACGAGCAGTACTTC.

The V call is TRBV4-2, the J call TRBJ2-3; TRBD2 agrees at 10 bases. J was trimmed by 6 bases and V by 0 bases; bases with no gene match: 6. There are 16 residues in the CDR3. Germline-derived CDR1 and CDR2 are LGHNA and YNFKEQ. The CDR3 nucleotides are TGTGCCAGCAGCCAAGATAGGCTAGCGGGGGTGGATACGCAGTATTTT. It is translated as CASSQDRLAGVDTQYF.

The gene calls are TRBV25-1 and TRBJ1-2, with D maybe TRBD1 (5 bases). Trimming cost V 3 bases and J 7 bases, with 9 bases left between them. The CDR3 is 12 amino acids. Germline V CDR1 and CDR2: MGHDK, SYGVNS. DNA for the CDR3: TGTGCCAGCAGTGAGTGGGGCGCTGGCTACACCTTC. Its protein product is CASSEWGAGYTF.

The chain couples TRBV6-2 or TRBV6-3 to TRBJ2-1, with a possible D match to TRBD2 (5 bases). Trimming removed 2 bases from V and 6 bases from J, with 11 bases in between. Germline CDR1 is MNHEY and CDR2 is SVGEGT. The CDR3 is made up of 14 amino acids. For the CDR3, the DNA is TGTGCCAGCAGTTACGTTGAGGGTGCCAATGAGCAGTTCTTC. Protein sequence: CASSYVEGANEQFF.

The CDR3 loop reads CASSLLRGPTYEQYF. The CDR3 DNA sequence: TGTGCCAGCAGCTTACTCCGGGGGCCTACCTACGAGCAGTACTTC. This sequence joins TRBV11-2 and TRBJ2-7; D might be TRBD1 or TRBD2, each matching 6 bases. CDR1 SGHAT and CDR2 FQNNGV come from the germline V gene. The CDR3 length is 15 residues. With 2 bases removed from V and 2 bases from J, the gap between germline ends came to 13 bases.

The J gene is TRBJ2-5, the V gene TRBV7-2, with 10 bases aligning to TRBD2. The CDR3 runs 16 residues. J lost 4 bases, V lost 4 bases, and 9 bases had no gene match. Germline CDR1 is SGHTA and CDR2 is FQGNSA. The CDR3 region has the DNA TGTGCCAGCAGCTCGGGTAGCGGGGGGTATAGAGAGACCCAGTACTTC. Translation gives CASSSGSGGYRETQYF.

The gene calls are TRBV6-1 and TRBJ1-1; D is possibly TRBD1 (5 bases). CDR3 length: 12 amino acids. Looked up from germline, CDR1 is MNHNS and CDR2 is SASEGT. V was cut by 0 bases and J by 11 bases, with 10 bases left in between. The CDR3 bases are TGTGCCAGCAGTGAAGCGGCAGGGACGGCTTTCTTT. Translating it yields CASSEAAGTAFF.

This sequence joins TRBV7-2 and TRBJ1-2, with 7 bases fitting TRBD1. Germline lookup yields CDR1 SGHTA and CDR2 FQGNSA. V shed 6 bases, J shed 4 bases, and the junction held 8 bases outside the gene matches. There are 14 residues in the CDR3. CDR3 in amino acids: CASSRGTVSYGYTF. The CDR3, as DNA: TGTGCCAGCAGTCGAGGGACAGTCTCCTATGGCTACACCTTC.

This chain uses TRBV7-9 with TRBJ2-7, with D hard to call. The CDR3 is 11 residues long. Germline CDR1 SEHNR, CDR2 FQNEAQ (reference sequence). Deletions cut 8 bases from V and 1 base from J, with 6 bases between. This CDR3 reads CASSKSYEQYF. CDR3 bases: TGTGCCAGCTCCAAATCCTACGAGCAGTACTTC.

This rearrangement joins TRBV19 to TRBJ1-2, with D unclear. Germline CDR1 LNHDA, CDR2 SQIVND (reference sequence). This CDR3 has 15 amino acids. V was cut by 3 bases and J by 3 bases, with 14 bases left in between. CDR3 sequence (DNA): TGTGCCAGTAGTATGGGAAGGGCCCGCCACTATGGCTACACCTTC. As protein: CASSMGRARHYGYTF.

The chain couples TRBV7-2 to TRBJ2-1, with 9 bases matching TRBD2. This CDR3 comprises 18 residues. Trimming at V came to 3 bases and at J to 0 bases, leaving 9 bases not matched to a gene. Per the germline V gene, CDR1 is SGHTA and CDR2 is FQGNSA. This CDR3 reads CASSFLGAGGGSYNEQFF. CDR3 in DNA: TGTGCCAGCAGCTTCCTCGGAGCGGGAGGCGGCTCCTACAATGAGCAGTTCTTC.

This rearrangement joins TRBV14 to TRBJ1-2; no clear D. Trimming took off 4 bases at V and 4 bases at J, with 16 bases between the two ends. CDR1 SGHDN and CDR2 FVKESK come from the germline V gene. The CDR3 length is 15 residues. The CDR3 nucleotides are TGTGCCAGCAGCCCGGAGGGATCGCGTCTCTATGGCTACACCTTC. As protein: CASSPEGSRLYGYTF.

The chain's CDR3 is CSVLAGSETQYF. The CDR3 DNA is TGCAGCGTCCTAGCGGGTTCGGAGACCCAGTACTTC. The J gene is TRBJ2-5, the V gene TRBV29-1; 8 bases line up with TRBD2. The CDR3 runs 12 residues. Germline CDR1 SQVTM, CDR2 ANQGSEA. J was trimmed by 5 bases and V by 6 bases; bases with no gene match: 5.

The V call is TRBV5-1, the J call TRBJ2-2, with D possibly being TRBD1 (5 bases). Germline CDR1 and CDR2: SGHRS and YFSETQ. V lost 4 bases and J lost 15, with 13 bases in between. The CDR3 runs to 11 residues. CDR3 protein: CASSENRMLFF. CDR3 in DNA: TGCGCCAGCAGCGAGAACAGGATGTTGTTTTTT.

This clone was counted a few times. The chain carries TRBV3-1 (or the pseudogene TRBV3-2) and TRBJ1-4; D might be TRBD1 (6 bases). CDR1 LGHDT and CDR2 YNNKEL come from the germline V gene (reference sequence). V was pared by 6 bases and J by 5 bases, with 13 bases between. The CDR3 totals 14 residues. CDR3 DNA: TGTGCCAGCAGTCAACAGGGATGGAATGAAAAACTGTTTTTT. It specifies CASSQQGWNEKLFF.

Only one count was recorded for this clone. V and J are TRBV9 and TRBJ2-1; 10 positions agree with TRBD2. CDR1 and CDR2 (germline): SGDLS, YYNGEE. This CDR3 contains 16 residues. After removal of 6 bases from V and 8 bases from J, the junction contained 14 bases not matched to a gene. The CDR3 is CASTSSGGVGDYEQFF. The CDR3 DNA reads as TGTGCCAGCACCTCGAGCGGGGGGGTTGGAGATTATGAGCAGTTCTTC.

The CDR3 protein is CASSPDGHTEAFF. The CDR3 nucleotides are TGTGCCAGCTCACCAGACGGTCACACTGAAGCTTTCTTT. V usage is TRBV18 and J usage is TRBJ1-1, with D uncertain. Germline V gene data show CDR1 as KGHSH and CDR2 as LQKENI. The CDR3 covers 13 residues. V gave up 2 bases and J gave up 3 bases, with 7 bases separating them.

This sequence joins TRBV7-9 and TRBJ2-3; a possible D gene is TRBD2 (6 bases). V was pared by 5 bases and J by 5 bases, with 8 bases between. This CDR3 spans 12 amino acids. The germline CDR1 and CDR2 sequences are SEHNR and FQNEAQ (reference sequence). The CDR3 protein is CASSHGGDTQYF. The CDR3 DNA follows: TGTGCCAGCAGCCACGGGGGAGATACGCAGTATTTT.

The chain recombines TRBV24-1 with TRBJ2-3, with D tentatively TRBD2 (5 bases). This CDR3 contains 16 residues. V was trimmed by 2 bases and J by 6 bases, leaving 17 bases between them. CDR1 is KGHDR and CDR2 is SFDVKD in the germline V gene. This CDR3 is CATSDSAADPRDTQYF. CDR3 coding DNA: TGTGCCACCAGTGATTCTGCAGCGGACCCGCGGGATACGCAGTATTTT.

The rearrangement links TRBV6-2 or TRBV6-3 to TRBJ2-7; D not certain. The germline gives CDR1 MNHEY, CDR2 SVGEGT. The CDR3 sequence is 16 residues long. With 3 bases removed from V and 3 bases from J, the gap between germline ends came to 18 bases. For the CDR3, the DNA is TGTGCCAGCAGTTATGGCACTTTTACGGAATACTACGAGCAGTACTTC. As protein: CASSYGTFTEYYEQYF.

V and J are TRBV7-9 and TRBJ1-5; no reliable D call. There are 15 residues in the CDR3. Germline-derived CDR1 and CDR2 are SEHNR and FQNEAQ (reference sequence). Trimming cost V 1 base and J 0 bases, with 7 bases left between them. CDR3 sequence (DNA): TGTGCCAGCAGCTTAGACGGAGATAGCAATCAGCCCCAGCATTTT. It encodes CASSLDGDSNQPQHF.

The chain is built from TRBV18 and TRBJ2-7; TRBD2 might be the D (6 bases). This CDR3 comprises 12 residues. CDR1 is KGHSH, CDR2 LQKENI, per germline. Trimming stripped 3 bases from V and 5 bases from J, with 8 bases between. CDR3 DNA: TGTGCCAGCTCACCGACTAGTGACGAGCAGTACTTC. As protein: CASSPTSDEQYF.

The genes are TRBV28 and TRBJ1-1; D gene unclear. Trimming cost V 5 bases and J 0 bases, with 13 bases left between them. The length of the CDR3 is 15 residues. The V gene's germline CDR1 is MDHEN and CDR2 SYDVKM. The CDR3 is CASSPPGQLNTEAFF. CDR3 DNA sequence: TGTGCCAGCAGTCCGCCCGGGCAGTTGAACACTGAAGCTTTCTTT.

CDR3 nucleotides: TGTGCCAGCAGCTTAGCTGGGCGGACTAGAAGCTCCTACAATGAGCAGTTCTTC. Translating gives CASSLAGRTRSSYNEQFF. The V and J genes are TRBV7-2 and TRBJ2-1; 7 bases align to TRBD2. The CDR3 spans 18 residues. From germline, CDR1 is SGHTA and CDR2 FQGNSA. J was trimmed by 0 bases and V by 0 bases; bases with no gene match: 8.

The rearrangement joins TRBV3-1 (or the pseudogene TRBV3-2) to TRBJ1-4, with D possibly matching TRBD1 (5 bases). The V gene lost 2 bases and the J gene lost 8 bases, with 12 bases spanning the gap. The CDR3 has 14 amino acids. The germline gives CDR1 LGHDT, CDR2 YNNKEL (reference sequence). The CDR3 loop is CASSQTERDEKLFF. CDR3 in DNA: TGTGCCAGCAGCCAAACCGAAAGGGACGAAAAACTGTTTTTT.

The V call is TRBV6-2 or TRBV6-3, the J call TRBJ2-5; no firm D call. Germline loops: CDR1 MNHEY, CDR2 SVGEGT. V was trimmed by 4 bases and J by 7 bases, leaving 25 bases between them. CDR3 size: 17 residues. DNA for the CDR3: TGTGCCAGCAGTTCTTTCGGTCTGCCCTCCTCAAGTCTGACCCAGTACTTC. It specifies CASSSFGLPSSSLTQYF.